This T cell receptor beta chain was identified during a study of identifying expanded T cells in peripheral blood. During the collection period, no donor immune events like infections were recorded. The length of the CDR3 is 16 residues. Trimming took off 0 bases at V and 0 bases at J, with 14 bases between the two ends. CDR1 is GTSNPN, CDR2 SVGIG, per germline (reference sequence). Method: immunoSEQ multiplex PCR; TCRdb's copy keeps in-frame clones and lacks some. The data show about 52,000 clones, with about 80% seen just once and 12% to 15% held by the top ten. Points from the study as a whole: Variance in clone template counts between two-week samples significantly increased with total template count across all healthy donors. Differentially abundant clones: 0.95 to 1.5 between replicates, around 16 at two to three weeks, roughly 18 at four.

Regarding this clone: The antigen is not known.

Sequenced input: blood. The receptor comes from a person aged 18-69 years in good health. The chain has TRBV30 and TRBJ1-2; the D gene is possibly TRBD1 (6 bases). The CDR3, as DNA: TGTGCCTGGAGTGTACGCGGGGGCCCCACTAACTATGGCTACACCTTC. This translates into CAWSVRGGPTNYGYTF. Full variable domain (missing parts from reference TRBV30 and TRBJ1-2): SQTIHQWPATLVQPVGSPLSLECTVEGTSNPNLYWYRQAAGRGLQLLFYSVGIGQISSEVPQNLSASRPQDRQFILSSKKLLLSDSGFYLCAWSVRGGPTNYGYTFGSGTRLTVV.